The T cell receptor (beta chain) described here comes from a study of cytomegalovirus exposure and HLA in healthy donors. Across the study: Among over 300 genotyped donors, about 85% fell in the Caucasian-associated ancestry cluster. Regarding the study as a whole: One variant, a missense change in DCLRE1C, was linked in a later analysis to TCR beta V- and J-gene trimming.

This CDR3 has 13 amino acids. The J segment lost 4 bases and the V segment lost 5 bases, leaving 3 bases of the junction unmatched. Germline V lookup: CDR1 MNHNS, CDR2 SASEGT. PCR primers comprised 60 Vbeta and 13 Jbeta primers. Profiling relied on immunoSEQ multiplex PCR, and the TCRdb table lists in-frame clones only, not all of them. The table lists approximately 220,000 clones, 75% to 90% of them singletons. Points on this clone: Its antigen is as yet unknown.

The J gene is TRBJ1-2, the V gene TRBV6-1; 8 bases are shared with TRBD1. Sequencing was performed on PBMCs. The sequence was collected from a boy aged 2 to 10 in good health and CMV-seronegative. The CDR3 DNA is TGTGCCAGCAGTTCAGGGGGCGTCTATGGCTACACCTTC. Translating it yields CASSSGGVYGYTF.